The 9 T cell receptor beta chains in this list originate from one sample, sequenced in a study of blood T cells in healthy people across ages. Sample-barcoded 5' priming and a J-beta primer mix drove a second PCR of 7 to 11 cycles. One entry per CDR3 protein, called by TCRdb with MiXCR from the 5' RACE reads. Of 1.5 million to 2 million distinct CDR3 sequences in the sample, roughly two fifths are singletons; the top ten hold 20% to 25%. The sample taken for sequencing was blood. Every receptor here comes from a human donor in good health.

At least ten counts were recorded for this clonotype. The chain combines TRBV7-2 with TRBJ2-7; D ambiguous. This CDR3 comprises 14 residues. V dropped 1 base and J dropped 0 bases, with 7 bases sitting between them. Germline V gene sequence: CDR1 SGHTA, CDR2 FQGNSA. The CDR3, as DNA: TGTGCCAGCAGCTTAGTGTGGTCCTCCTACGAGCAGTACTTC. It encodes CASSLVWSSYEQYF.

The CDR3 protein is CASSGPGGGYGYTF. In DNA, the CDR3 is TGTGCCAGCAGTGGCCCGGGGGGCGGCTATGGCTACACCTTC. The gene calls are TRBV2 and TRBJ1-2, with TRBD1 as a possible D gene (6 bases). The CDR3 consists of 14 residues. V lost 4 bases, J lost 4 bases, and 13 bases lay in between. CDR1 and CDR2 from the germline V gene are SNHLY and FYNNEI.

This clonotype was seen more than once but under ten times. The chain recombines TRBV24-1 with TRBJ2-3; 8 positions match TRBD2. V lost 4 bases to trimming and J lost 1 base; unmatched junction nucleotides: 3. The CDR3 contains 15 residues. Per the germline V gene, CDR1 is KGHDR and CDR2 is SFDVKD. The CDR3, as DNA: TGTGCCACCAGTGACCTGACTAGCGGCACAGATACGCAGTATTTT. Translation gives CATSDLTSGTDTQYF.

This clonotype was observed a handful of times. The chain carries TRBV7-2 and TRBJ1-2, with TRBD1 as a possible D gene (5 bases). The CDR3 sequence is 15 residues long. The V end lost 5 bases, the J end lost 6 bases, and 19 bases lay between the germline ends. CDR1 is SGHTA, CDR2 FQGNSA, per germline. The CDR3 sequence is CASSLRDSQLNGYTF. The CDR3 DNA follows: TGTGCCAGCAGCCTCCGGGACTCGCAACTTAATGGCTACACCTTC.

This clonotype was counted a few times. CDR3 nucleotides: TGTGCCATCAGACAAGGGACAGGGGGCGGTTATGGCTACACCTTC. Protein product: CAIRQGTGGGYGYTF. This chain uses TRBV10-3 with TRBJ1-2, with 12 nucleotides matching TRBD1. CDR3 length: 15 residues. J lost 5 bases, V lost 6 bases, and 7 bases had no gene match. The germline V gene encodes CDR1 ENHRY and CDR2 SYGVKD.

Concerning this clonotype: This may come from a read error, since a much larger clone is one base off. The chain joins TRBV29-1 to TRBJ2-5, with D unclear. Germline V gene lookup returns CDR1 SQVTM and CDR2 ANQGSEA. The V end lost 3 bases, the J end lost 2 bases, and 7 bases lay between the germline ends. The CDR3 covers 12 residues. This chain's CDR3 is CSVEVYQETQYF. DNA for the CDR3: TGCAGCGTTGAGGTTTATCAAGAGACCCAGTACTTC. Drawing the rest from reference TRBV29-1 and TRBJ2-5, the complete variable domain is SAVISQKPSRDICQRGTSLTIQCQVDSQVTMMFWYRQQPGQSLTLIATANQGSEATYESGFVIDKFPISRPNLTFSTLTVSNMSPEDSSIYLCSVEVYQETQYFGPGTRLLVL.

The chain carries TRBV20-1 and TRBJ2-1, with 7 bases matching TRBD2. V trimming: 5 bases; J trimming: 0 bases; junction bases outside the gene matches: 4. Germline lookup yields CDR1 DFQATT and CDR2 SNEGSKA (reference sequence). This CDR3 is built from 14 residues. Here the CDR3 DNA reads TGCAGTGCTGAAGCGGGATACTCCTACAATGAGCAGTTCTTC. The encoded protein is CSAEAGYSYNEQFF.

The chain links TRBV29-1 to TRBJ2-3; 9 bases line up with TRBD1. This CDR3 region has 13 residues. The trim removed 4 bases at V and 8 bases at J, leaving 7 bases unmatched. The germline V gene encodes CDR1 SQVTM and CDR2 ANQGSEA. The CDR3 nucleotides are TGCAGCGTTGGGGGACAGGGTAGAGCTACGCAGTATTTT. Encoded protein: CSVGGQGRATQYF.

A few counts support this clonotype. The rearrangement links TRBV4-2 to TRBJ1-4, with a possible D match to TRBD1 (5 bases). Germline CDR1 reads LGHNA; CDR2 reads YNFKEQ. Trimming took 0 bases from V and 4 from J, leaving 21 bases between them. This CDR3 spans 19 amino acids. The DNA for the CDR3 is TGTGCCAGCAGCCAAGACTTTCAGGTTTTAGGAAGGGGTAATGAAAAACTGTTTTTT. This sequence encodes CASSQDFQVLGRGNEKLFF.